Shown below are 32 T cell receptor beta chains from a single sample sequenced in a study of identical twins (TCRdb year 2016). Library method: 5' RACE. Sequencer: Illumina HiSeq 2000. TCRdb handled the public reads itself, with Q25 trimming in fastp and clone calling in MiXCR, and kept productive beta chains. CDR3 protein sequences are deduplicated, and each keeps its most common genes and DNA. For this sample the table gives roughly 350,000 distinct CDR3 sequences, of which roughly 10% were detected only once. The ten largest clones add up to about 9.1% of the sample. The specimen was naive T cells sorted from blood. The cell subset or site tag for this specimen amounts to: cells isolated with a human naive T-cell isolation kit. These TCRs come from a woman aged 50 to 60 in good health.

V and J are TRBV6-4 and TRBJ2-2; no clear D gene. CDR1 is MRHNA and CDR2 is SNTAGT in the germline V gene. Trimming took 2 bases from V and 3 from J, leaving 4 bases between them. The CDR3 runs 13 residues. The CDR3 loop reads CASSDSYTGELFF. The CDR3 coding sequence is TGTGCCAGCAGTGACAGTTACACCGGGGAGCTGTTTTTT.

The genes are TRBV4-1 and TRBJ2-1, with 10 bases lining up with TRBD2. The CDR3 extends over 15 amino acids. V was clipped by 4 bases and J by 10 bases; unmatched bases: 10. Germline lookup yields CDR1 MGHRA and CDR2 YSYEKL. This CDR3 reads CASSRGLAGVYEQFF. Here the CDR3 DNA reads TGCGCCAGCAGCCGGGGCCTAGCGGGAGTCTACGAGCAGTTCTTC.

This clonotype was recorded a few times. The chain has TRBV4-1 and TRBJ1-3; possibly TRBD1 for D (5 bases). The CDR3 runs to 18 residues. V was clipped by 6 bases and J by 0 bases, with 21 bases between them. Per the germline V gene, CDR1 is MGHRA and CDR2 is YSYEKL. The CDR3 DNA reads as TGCGCCAGCAGACCTATACGAACGGACGGGGCCTCTGGAAACACCATATATTTT. Translated: CASRPIRTDGASGNTIYF.

The chain carries TRBV12-3 or TRBV12-4 and TRBJ2-5, with D maybe TRBD1 (6 bases). The CDR3 extends over 15 amino acids. V lost 5 bases and J 2 bases, leaving 15 bases between the germline ends. The CDR3 here is CASSPDGQGQETQYF. The CDR3 region has the DNA TGTGCCAGCAGTCCCGACGGGCAGGGGCAAGAGACCCAGTACTTC.

This clonotype was counted only a few times. The chain carries TRBV4-1 and TRBJ1-5, with D unresolved. V lost 1 base and J lost 0, with 7 bases in between. The CDR3 sequence is 15 residues long. The germline V gene has CDR1 MGHRA and CDR2 YSYEKL. CDR3 in amino acids: CASSQGRGSNQPQHF. The CDR3 DNA is TGCGCCAGCAGCCAAGGACGAGGTAGCAATCAGCCCCAGCATTTT.

Only a few counts were recorded for this clonotype. This chain links TRBV27 with TRBJ2-1; D tentatively fits TRBD1 or TRBD2 (6 bases each). The CDR3 is 14 amino acids. V was pared by 4 bases and J by 10 bases, with 17 bases between. Germline V gene lookup returns CDR1 MNHEY and CDR2 SMNVEV (reference sequence). The DNA for the CDR3 is TGTGCCAGCAGTTGGGGGGCGCTCATTAGCGAGCAGTTCTTC. This translates into CASSWGALISEQFF.

There are many counts of this clonotype. The rearrangement uses TRBV20-1 and TRBJ2-5, with D tentatively TRBD1 (7 bases). The CDR3 runs to 12 residues. The germline CDR1 and CDR2 sequences are DFQATT and SNEGSKA (reference sequence). In nucleotides, the CDR3 is TGCAGCCCCAGGGGGGTGGGAGAGACCCAGTACTTC. It translates to CSPRGVGETQYF.

This clonotype was observed many times. This chain joins TRBV12-3 or TRBV12-4 and TRBJ2-2, with D perhaps matching TRBD1 (5 bases). The CDR3 runs to 14 residues. V was cut by 2 bases and J by 6 bases, with 10 bases left in between. In DNA, the CDR3 is TGTGCCAGCAGTTTAACAGGCCTCCCCGGGGAGCTGTTTTTT. It yields the protein CASSLTGLPGELFF.

Details on this clonotype: Given a much more abundant clone one base away, this may be a read error. This chain links TRBV11-2 with TRBJ2-3, with TRBD2 matching over 7 bases. V was clipped by 5 bases and J by 4 bases; unmatched bases: 9. Germline CDR1 SGHAT, CDR2 FQNNGV. The CDR3 covers 15 residues. CDR3 bases: TGTGCCAGCAGCCAACTAGTGGGAGGGTCAGATACGCAGTATTTT. Its protein product is CASSQLVGGSDTQYF.

The chain links TRBV7-9 to TRBJ2-1; 10 bases map to TRBD2. Germline assignment: CDR1 SEHNR and CDR2 FQNEAQ (reference sequence). V shed 5 bases, J shed 5 bases, and the junction held 6 bases outside the gene matches. This CDR3 is built from 15 residues. DNA for the CDR3: TGTGCCAGCAGCCCCGGGACTAGCGAGGACAATGAGCAGTTCTTC. It translates to CASSPGTSEDNEQFF.

In this sample, this clonotype turned up many times. The chain uses TRBV7-2 and TRBJ2-7; the match to TRBD1 covers 9 bases. CDR3 length: 14 residues. The V gene's germline CDR1 is SGHTA and CDR2 FQGNSA. V trimming: 5 bases; J trimming: 2 bases; junction bases outside the gene matches: 4. DNA for the CDR3: TGTGCCAGCAGCCCGGACAGGGGTCCCTACGAGCAGTACTTC. This codes for CASSPDRGPYEQYF.

This clonotype came up a few times. This chain uses TRBV6-6 with TRBJ2-4, with 8 bases identical to TRBD1. The CDR3 covers 11 residues. V lost 6 bases to trimming and J lost 16 bases; unmatched junction nucleotides: 8. In germline, CDR1 is MNHNY, CDR2 SVGAGI (reference sequence). The CDR3 loop reads CASSRPGGFYF. The DNA for the CDR3 is TGTGCCAGCAGCCGACCAGGGGGCTTCTACTTC.

This clonotype appeared many times. The V call is TRBV11-2, the J call TRBJ2-3; D is unclear. This CDR3 contains 14 residues. Trimming took 7 bases from V and 1 from J, leaving 12 bases between them. Germline V gene sequence: CDR1 SGHAT, CDR2 FQNNGV. The CDR3 reads CASNLREGTDTQYF. CDR3 nucleotides: TGTGCCAGCAACCTCCGTGAAGGCACAGATACGCAGTATTTT.

This clonotype showed up many times. This rearrangement joins TRBV12-3 or TRBV12-4 to TRBJ2-2; D remains ambiguous. The germline V and J ends were trimmed by 3 bases and 7 bases, with 12 bases remaining between them. The CDR3 has 14 amino acids. CDR3 DNA: TGTGCCAGCAGTTTTGTGGGATCGGTCGGGGAGCTGTTTTTT. This encodes CASSFVGSVGELFF.

This sequence joins TRBV20-1 and TRBJ2-3; perhaps TRBD2 as D (6 bases). V lost 0 bases and J lost 7, with 20 bases in between. Germline V gives CDR1 DFQATT, CDR2 SNEGSKA (reference sequence). The CDR3 is 16 residues long. CDR3 DNA sequence: TGCAGTGCTAGAGATCGGGACTGGGAAGTGCGACATACGCAGTATTTT. Translation gives CSARDRDWEVRHTQYF.

In its sample, this clonotype was seen many times. The chain couples TRBV12-3 or TRBV12-4 to TRBJ1-5; D unclear. Trimming pared 8 bases from V and 3 bases from J, leaving 8 bases between. CDR3 size: 12 residues. The CDR3 protein is CASAAFNQPQHF. CDR3 DNA: TGTGCCAGCGCCGCCTTCAATCAGCCCCAGCATTTT.

This clonotype was seen ten or more times. The genes are TRBV30 and TRBJ1-5, with D perhaps matching TRBD1 (5 bases). Trimming removed 0 bases at V and 8 bases at J, with 11 bases between. The CDR3 length is 13 residues. Germline values: CDR1 GTSNPN, CDR2 SVGIG (reference sequence). The CDR3 bases are TGTGCCTGGAGTGTTGGCCCGGGGGAGCCCCAGCATTTT. This translates into CAWSVGPGEPQHF.

This chain links TRBV20-1 with TRBJ2-2, with unresolved D. There are 14 residues in the CDR3. CDR1 DFQATT and CDR2 SNEGSKA come from the germline V gene (reference sequence). With 0 bases removed from V and 0 bases from J, the gap between germline ends came to 5 bases. CDR3 region: CSARDGANTGELFF. The CDR3, as DNA: TGCAGTGCTAGAGACGGAGCGAACACCGGGGAGCTGTTTTTT.

This clonotype has ten or more counts. The genes are TRBV5-5 and TRBJ2-7; no clear D gene. Trimming stripped 0 bases from V and 4 bases from J, with 8 bases between. Looked up from germline, CDR1 is SGHKS and CDR2 is YYEKEE (reference sequence). The CDR3 sequence is 13 residues long. The CDR3 is CASSLGVGYEQYF. The CDR3 DNA reads as TGTGCCAGCAGCTTGGGCGTCGGGTACGAGCAGTACTTC.

This clonotype showed up just a few times. V and J are TRBV29-1 and TRBJ2-3, with no clear D. Germline CDR1 SQVTM, CDR2 ANQGSEA. V was trimmed by 6 bases and J by 0 bases, leaving 10 bases between them. The CDR3 sequence is 13 residues long. This CDR3 reads CSVETESTDTQYF. The CDR3 DNA follows: TGCAGCGTCGAAACCGAAAGCACAGATACGCAGTATTTT.

In its sample, this clonotype was seen many times. This chain joins TRBV5-1 and TRBJ2-3; perhaps TRBD1 as D (5 bases). The germline CDR1 and CDR2 sequences are SGHRS and YFSETQ. This CDR3 has 15 residues. Between the trimmed V and J ends, which lost 4 bases and 5 bases, there was a span of 17 bases. CDR3 region: CASSHTTTEGDTQYF. The DNA for the CDR3 is TGCGCCAGCAGCCATACTACGACAGAAGGAGATACGCAGTATTTT.

At least ten counts were recorded for this clonotype. This chain joins TRBV5-6 and TRBJ2-2; tentative D call: TRBD1 (5 bases). This CDR3 has 13 amino acids. V lost 4 bases, J lost 7 bases, and 11 bases lay in between. Germline V gene sequence: CDR1 SGHDT, CDR2 YYEEEE. CDR3 sequence reads: CASSLRVGGELFF. The CDR3 bases are TGTGCCAGCAGCCTCAGGGTTGGCGGGGAGCTGTTTTTT.

Only a few counts were recorded for this clonotype. The chain combines TRBV5-1 with TRBJ2-1, with 12 nucleotides matching TRBD2. The germline gives CDR1 SGHRS, CDR2 YFSETQ. The CDR3 has 17 amino acids. J gave up 9 bases and V 0 bases, and 10 bases lay outside the gene matches. CDR3 in amino acids: CASSLGLAGVLWGEQFF. The CDR3 DNA is TGCGCCAGCAGCTTGGGACTAGCGGGAGTCCTTTGGGGTGAGCAGTTCTTC.

A few counts support this clonotype. This chain connects TRBV5-5 to TRBJ2-5, with TRBD2 matching 7 bases. V shed 5 bases and J 4 bases; nucleotides not matched to a gene: 11. CDR1 and CDR2 (germline): SGHKS, YYEKEE (reference sequence). The CDR3 totals 15 residues. CDR3 sequence: CASRERLAVRETQYF. Written as DNA, the CDR3 is TGTGCCAGCAGGGAACGACTAGCTGTCAGAGAGACCCAGTACTTC.

This clonotype was counted only a few times. This sequence joins TRBV20-1 and TRBJ2-3; maybe TRBD2 (6 bases). Looked up from germline, CDR1 is DFQATT and CDR2 is SNEGSKA (reference sequence). This CDR3 has 11 amino acids. Trimming stripped 6 bases from V and 4 bases from J, with 8 bases between. CDR3 nucleotide sequence: TGCAGTGCCGGCGGGGCAGATACGCAGTATTTT. This gives the protein CSAGGADTQYF.

The sample holds a few counts of this clonotype. V is TRBV3-1 and J is TRBJ2-2, with D possibly being TRBD2 (7 bases). The length of the CDR3 is 14 residues. Trimming removed 6 bases at V and 1 base at J, with 9 bases between. The germline V gene has CDR1 LGHDT and CDR2 YNNKEL (reference sequence). This CDR3 reads CASRGGQNTGELFF. The CDR3 DNA is TGTGCCAGCAGGGGGGGGCAGAACACCGGGGAGCTGTTTTTT.

This clonotype was observed many times. This chain joins TRBV12-3 or TRBV12-4 and TRBJ1-4; D is unresolved. V was shortened by 5 bases and J by 0 bases, with 13 bases between the two germline ends. The CDR3 loop spans 16 amino acids. In nucleotides, the CDR3 is TGTGCCAGCAGTCCCCCCGGCGGGACAACTAATGAAAAACTGTTTTTT. Translation: CASSPPGGTTNEKLFF.

The chain recombines TRBV4-1 with TRBJ2-1; D uncertain. Germline values: CDR1 MGHRA, CDR2 YSYEKL. V lost 1 base, J lost 6 bases, and 7 bases lay in between. CDR3 size: 13 residues. Here the CDR3 reads CASSQAHLNEQFF. The CDR3 DNA is TGCGCCAGCAGCCAAGCTCACCTCAATGAGCAGTTCTTC.

The chain is built from TRBV5-1 and TRBJ2-1; 11 nucleotides line up with TRBD2. The CDR3 sequence is 15 residues long. V shed 0 bases, J shed 4 bases, and the junction held 0 bases outside the gene matches. CDR1 and CDR2 from the germline V gene are SGHRS and YFSETQ. CDR3 sequence (DNA): TGCGCCAGCAGCTTGGCTAGCGGGGGGTACAATGAGCAGTTCTTC. Residues: CASSLASGGYNEQFF.

Details on this clonotype: A far larger clone is one base from this, pointing to a likely read error. The rearrangement uses TRBV5-4 and TRBJ2-3; the D is unclear. The CDR3 contains 12 residues. Germline loops: CDR1 SGHNT, CDR2 YYREEE (reference sequence). Between the trimmed V and J ends, which lost 2 bases and 5 bases, there was a span of 6 bases. The CDR3 DNA is TGTGCCAGCAGCTTCAAGGGAGATACGCAGTATTTT. Amino acids: CASSFKGDTQYF.

There are many counts of this clonotype. The rearrangement joins TRBV29-1 to TRBJ2-2, with 7 bases matching TRBD1. The CDR3 loop spans 13 amino acids. The germline CDR1 and CDR2 sequences are SQVTM and ANQGSEA. Trimming at V came to 3 bases and at J to 7 bases, leaving 5 bases not matched to a gene. The CDR3 is CSVDIGGFGELFF. In DNA form, the CDR3 reads TGCAGCGTTGATATAGGGGGCTTCGGGGAGCTGTTTTTT.

This clonotype was detected ten times or more. The chain carries TRBV29-1 and TRBJ2-7, with D possibly TRBD2 on 5 matching bases. The CDR3 loop spans 12 amino acids. V was shortened by 5 bases and J by 0 bases, with 8 bases between the two germline ends. CDR1 and CDR2 (germline): SQVTM, ANQGSEA. CDR3 coding DNA: TGCAGCGTTATCGGGAACTCCTACGAGCAGTACTTC. Translating gives CSVIGNSYEQYF.